A selection of T cell receptor beta chains follows, all from one sample in a study of human T cells and chemical hapten exposure. TCRdb analysed the 5' RACE reads with MiXCR anew, one entry per CDR3 protein. The top ten hold about 3% of the sample, which has fewer than 150,000 distinct CDR3 sequences, around a fifth seen once. All receptors derive from a human donor in good health. CDR3s include the opening cysteine and the closing phenylalanine or tryptophan. A D gene is named only where the DNA matches it firmly. Where a row states a size, it is once, few, many or the class of an expanded clone; other rows omit it.

few TRBJ2-3 TRBV29-1 NA TGCAGCGTTGAAGACGGGGACGCCACAGATACGCAGTATTTT CSVEDGDATDTQYF
few TRBJ2-3 TRBV3-1 NA TGTGCCAGCAGCCAAAACCCGGGGGATACGCAGTATTTT CASSQNPGDTQYF
few TRBJ1-2 TRBV7-6 NA TGTGCCAGCAGCTTTTCCGGGGGGGAGGGCTACACCTTC CASSFSGGEGYTF
NA TRBJ2-1 TRBV12-5 TRBD1 TGTGCTAGTGGTTCGGACAGGTTATCCTACAATGAGCAGTTCTTC CASGSDRLSYNEQFF
few TRBJ2-3 TRBV18 NA TGTGCCAGCTCACGGGCAGCAGATACGCAGTATTTT CASSRAADTQYF
few TRBJ1-6 TRBV27 NA TGTGCCAGCAGTTTTATGCGAACAGAGAATTCACCCCTCCACTTT CASSFMRTENSPLHF
NA TRBJ2-3 TRBV5-1 TRBD2 TGCGCCAGCAGCTTGACGGCGGGAGGAAGCACAGATACGCAGTATTTT CASSLTAGGSTDTQYF
NA TRBJ2-3 TRBV5-4 NA TGTGCCACCTCGCGATATGGAGGCACAGATACGCAGTATTTT CATSRYGGTDTQYF
few TRBJ2-2 TRBV24-1 TRBD1 TGTGCCACCAGACAGACAGGGGGCAAAATCGGGGAGCTGTTTTTT CATRQTGGKIGELFF
NA TRBJ1-5 TRBV20-1 NA TGCAGTGCTAGTCAGGTGATAAACTCGCGGCCCCAGCATTTT CSASQVINSRPQHF
NA TRBJ2-1 TRBV15 NA TGTGCCACCAGCAGAGGGACGGATGAGCAGTTCTTC CATSRGTDEQFF
few TRBJ2-5 TRBV11-2 TRBD2 TGTGCCAGCAGCTTAGGAGCTGGTAGCGGGAGGGCCTGGGGAGAGACCCAGTACTTC CASSLGAGSGRAWGETQYF
NA TRBJ2-7 TRBV12-3/TRBV12-4 NA TGTGCCAGCACCCTAAGAGGGACTCCCGGGGAGCAGTACTTC CASTLRGTPGEQYF
NA TRBJ1-5 TRBV19 NA TGTGCCAGTAGTATACTACAGGCTTACAATCAGCCCCAGCATTTT CASSILQAYNQPQHF
few TRBJ2-5 TRBV7-9 NA TGTGCCAGCAGCTTAGCCACAGGGTCGGGGACCCAGTACTTC CASSLATGSGTQYF
NA TRBJ1-6 TRBV7-9 NA TGTGCCAGCAGCTTTAGATATTCACCCCTCCACTTT CASSFRYSPLHF
NA TRBJ2-1 TRBV20-1 NA TGCAGTGCTAGAATCCCTTCTAGGGGTGAGCAGTTCTTC CSARIPSRGEQFF
few TRBJ2-1 TRBV29-1 NA TGCAGCGTTTTCGACTCCCCGGAGAATGAGCAGTTCTTC CSVFDSPENEQFF
few TRBJ1-1 TRBV7-9 TRBD1 TGTGCCAGCAGCATAGGACAGGGGGTGCGGCCTGAAGCTTTCTTT CASSIGQGVRPEAFF
NA TRBJ2-1 TRBV2 NA TGTGCCAGCAGTCGGCGACCGTCCTACAATGAGCAGTTCTTC CASSRRPSYNEQFF
many TRBJ2-1 TRBV29-1 TRBD2 TGCAGCGTTGGAGGGACTAGCGGGAGAGTGTCCTACAATGAGCAGTTCTTC CSVGGTSGRVSYNEQFF
few TRBJ2-2 TRBV7-8 TRBD1 TGTGCCAGCAGCTCGCGGGACAGGGGAGCCGGGGAGCTGTTTTTT CASSSRDRGAGELFF
NA TRBJ1-6 TRBV5-1 TRBD1 TGCGCCAGCAGCCCGGGACAGGCTCTCTCCATTGGTTCACCCCTCCACTTT CASSPGQALSIGSPLHF
few TRBJ2-7 TRBV7-9 TRBD2 TGTGCCAGCAGCCCCCCTACTAGCGGGAGGGCCTACGAGCAGTACTTC CASSPPTSGRAYEQYF
few TRBJ1-2 TRBV28 TRBD1 TGTGCCAGCAGTCTGAGGGACAGCTCTATTGGCTACACCTTC CASSLRDSSIGYTF
once TRBJ2-1 TRBV30 NA TGTGCCTGGGGTTTCACCGGGGGTATCAATGAGCAGTTCTTC CAWGFTGGINEQFF
NA TRBJ1-1 TRBV12-3/TRBV12-4 TRBD1 TGTGCCAGCAGTAAGAGACAGGGAGGAGGCACTGAAGCTTTCTTT CASSKRQGGGTEAFF
NA TRBJ1-1 TRBV6-5 NA TGTGCCAGCTATAGAGGCCCCAACACTGAAGCTTTCTTT CASYRGPNTEAFF
NA TRBJ2-7 TRBV7-8 NA TGTGCCAGCAGCTATCAGGGGCCACCCTACGAGCAGTACTTC CASSYQGPPYEQYF
NA TRBJ1-2 TRBV14 TRBD1 TGTGCCAGCAGCCAGGCAAACAGGGGGAAAAACTATGGCTACACCTTC CASSQANRGKNYGYTF
NA TRBJ2-7 TRBV27 NA TGTGCCAGCGTGGGACTGCAAGGGAACGAGCAGTACTTC CASVGLQGNEQYF
many TRBJ1-1 TRBV7-2 NA TGTGCCAGCAGCTTATGGTCGACAGTTAACACTGAAGCTTTCTTT CASSLWSTVNTEAFF
NA TRBJ2-7 TRBV12-5 NA TGTGCTAGTGGTTCGGGGGACCGAACCTACGAGCAGTACTTC CASGSGDRTYEQYF
NA TRBJ2-7 TRBV20-1 NA TGCAGTGCCCCTGGCCCAGGGCCCCAATCCTACGAGCAGTACTTC CSAPGPGPQSYEQYF
few TRBJ2-5 TRBV27 NA TGTGCCAGCAGTTTTATTGGCAGGGGCTCGGAAGAGACCCAGTACTTC CASSFIGRGSEETQYF
few TRBJ2-5 TRBV28 NA TGTGCCAGCAGTTTATCAGGCGGCTTACAAGAGACCCAGTACTTC CASSLSGGLQETQYF
NA TRBJ1-2 TRBV28 NA TGTGCCAGCAGTCTGCTGGGAAAGGGTGGGGGCTACACCTTC CASSLLGKGGGYTF
few TRBJ2-7 TRBV20-1 TRBD2 TGCAGTGCTAGTGCCGGGACTAGCGGGACCTACGAGCAGTACTTC CSASAGTSGTYEQYF
NA TRBJ2-3 TRBV14 TRBD2 TGTGCCAGCAGCCAAGGGACTAGCGGAGGAGATACGCAGTATTTT CASSQGTSGGDTQYF
many TRBJ2-2 TRBV7-2 NA TGTGCCAGCAGCCCGTTCACCGGGGAGCTGTTTTTT CASSPFTGELFF
NA TRBJ2-3 TRBV4-2 NA TGTGCCAGCAGCCAAGGATTGGGACTACGAGGGGGGCCGTCGGTTTCTACAGATACGCAGTATTTT CASSQGLGLRGGPSVSTDTQYF